These 3 T cell receptor beta chains share one sample of origin, sequenced in a study of T cell repertoires in cytomegalovirus infection. TCRdb reprocessed the reads with MiXCR, giving one entry per CDR3 protein. The sample has around 440,000 distinct CDR3 sequences, about 11% seen once. The source material was PBMCs. Receptors were obtained from a human donor in good health (CMV status not recorded). Some clones in this sample may be carry-over from other donors' samples.

The chain carries TRBV7-2 and TRBJ2-1, with 7 bases aligning to TRBD2. Germline values: CDR1 SGHTA, CDR2 FQGNSA. V lost 1 base, J lost 6 bases, and 6 bases stayed unmatched. This CDR3 has 15 residues. CDR3 sequence (DNA): TGTGCCAGCAGCTTAGAGGGAGGGCTGGGCAATGAGCAGTTCTTC. Translated: CASSLEGGLGNEQFF.

This clonotype has at least ten counts. The chain links TRBV5-8 to TRBJ2-5, with 10 bases that match TRBD2. With V trimmed by 0 bases and J by 9 bases, 14 bases remained unmatched. The CDR3 covers 17 residues. Looked up from germline, CDR1 is SGHTS and CDR2 is YDEGEE. DNA of the CDR3: TGTGCCAGCAGCTTGGACAGGACTAGCGGATCCCGGGGGCCCCAGTACTTC. Translating it yields CASSLDRTSGSRGPQYF.

As for this clonotype: A much more abundant neighbour one base away suggests this may be a read error. The V gene is TRBV28, the J gene TRBJ2-1, with D hard to call. Trimming pared 3 bases from V and 9 bases from J, leaving 18 bases between. CDR1 and CDR2 (germline): MDHEN, SYDVKM. The CDR3 sequence is 15 residues long. CDR3 nucleotide sequence: TGTGCCAGCAGTTTCCCCGTCCAGACCAAGAGTGAGCAGTTCTTC. It encodes CASSFPVQTKSEQFF.